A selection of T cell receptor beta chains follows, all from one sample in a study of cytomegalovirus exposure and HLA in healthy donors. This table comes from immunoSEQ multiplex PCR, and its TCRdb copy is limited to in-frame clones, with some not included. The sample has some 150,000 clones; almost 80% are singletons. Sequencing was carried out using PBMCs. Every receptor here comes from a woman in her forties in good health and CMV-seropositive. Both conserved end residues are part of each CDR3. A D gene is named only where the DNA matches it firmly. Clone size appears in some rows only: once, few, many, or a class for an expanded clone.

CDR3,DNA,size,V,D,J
CASSYSVGQDNNEQFF,TGTGCCAGCAGTTACTCTGTGGGACAGGATAACAATGAGCAGTTCTTC,.,TRBV6-6,TRBD1,TRBJ2-1
CASRTAYEQYF,TGTGCCAGCAGGACAGCCTACGAGCAGTACTTC,.,TRBV6-1,.,TRBJ2-7
CATSRDAGSEKLFF,TGTGCCACCAGCAGAGATGCAGGGTCTGAAAAACTGTTTTTT,.,TRBV15,.,TRBJ1-4
CASSPGQGAFGYTF,TGCGCCAGCAGCCCTGGACAGGGGGCCTTTGGCTACACCTTC,.,TRBV5-1,TRBD1,TRBJ1-2
CASSSTENTEAFF,TGTGCCAGCAGCTCCACAGAGAACACTGAAGCTTTCTTT,.,TRBV7-3,.,TRBJ1-1
CSSSLYGGGTEAFF,TGTTCCAGCAGCTTATACGGGGGTGGCACTGAAGCTTTCTTT,few,TRBV7-9,.,TRBJ1-1
CASSWDRQRGEIDQPQHF,TGTGCCAGCAGTTGGGACAGGCAGCGCGGGGAAATAGATCAGCCCCAGCATTTT,few,TRBV2,TRBD1,TRBJ1-5
CASSLGAGDYEQYF,TGTGCCAGCAGCTTAGGTGCGGGGGACTACGAGCAGTACTTC,.,TRBV7-9,TRBD2,TRBJ2-7
CAISESTRLGYTF,TGTGCCATCAGTGAGTCGACGAGGTTGGGCTACACCTTC,.,TRBV10-3,.,TRBJ1-2
CAYPQSRDRHTEAFF,TGTGCCTACCCTCAAAGCCGGGACAGGCACACTGAAGCTTTCTTT,.,TRBV19,TRBD1,TRBJ1-1
CAISDQDGIYGYTF,TGTGCCATCAGTGATCAGGACGGGATCTATGGCTACACCTTC,.,TRBV10-3,.,TRBJ1-2
CAMGRTADSNTEAFF,TGTGCCATGGGCCGGACTGCAGATTCGAACACTGAAGCTTTCTTT,.,TRBV10-3,.,TRBJ1-1
CASSPLQGAGGNTIYF,TGTGCCAGCAGCCCCTTACAGGGGGCAGGGGGAAACACCATATATTTT,.,TRBV11-2,TRBD1,TRBJ1-3
CASSLGLAGVSTGELFF,TGTGCCAGCAGCTTGGGGCTAGCGGGGGTATCGACCGGGGAGCTGTTTTTT,.,TRBV5-4,TRBD2,TRBJ2-2
CASRKTGTSYNEQFF,TGCGCCAGCAGGAAGACAGGGACCTCCTACAATGAGCAGTTCTTC,.,TRBV5-1,TRBD1,TRBJ2-1
CASSKTGGEQYF,TGTGCCAGCAGTAAAACAGGGGGGGAGCAGTACTTC,once,TRBV6-6,TRBD1,TRBJ2-7
CASSGWTGGPNTGELFF,TGCGCCAGCAGTGGCTGGACAGGGGGACCAAACACCGGGGAGCTGTTTTTT,.,TRBV10-1,TRBD1,TRBJ2-2
CASSNSGGGTQYF,TGTGCCAGTAGTAACTCAGGGGGTGGGACCCAGTACTTC,.,TRBV19,TRBD1,TRBJ2-5
CASSLTGSNQPQHF,TGTGCCAGCAGCTTGACGGGTAGCAATCAGCCCCAGCATTTT,.,TRBV5-6,.,TRBJ1-5
CASSTYREDTQYF,TGTGCCAGTAGTACCTACAGGGAAGATACGCAGTATTTT,.,TRBV19,.,TRBJ2-3
CASSLGAGGAYGYTF,TGCGCCAGCAGCTTGGGGGCAGGGGGCGCTTATGGCTACACCTTC,.,TRBV5-1,TRBD1,TRBJ1-2
CASSLASGGIRRETQYF,TGTGCCAGCAGCTTGGCTAGCGGGGGTATCCGACGGGAGACCCAGTACTTC,.,TRBV5-4,TRBD2,TRBJ2-5
CASSQDGTSGGDTQYF,TGCGCCAGCAGCCAAGATGGGACTAGCGGGGGGGATACGCAGTATTTT,.,TRBV4-1,TRBD2,TRBJ2-3
CASSLRGLDLDTQYF,TGTGCCAGCAGCTTAAGAGGGCTGGATCTCGATACGCAGTATTTT,.,TRBV7-2,.,TRBJ2-3
CASSLKESGTPYGYTF,TGTGCCAGCAGCTTAAAGGAGTCAGGGACTCCCTATGGCTACACCTTC,.,TRBV7-3,.,TRBJ1-2
CASSQGYGRWDTQYF,TGTGCCAGCAGCCAAGGTTATGGGCGTTGGGATACGCAGTATTTT,.,TRBV14,.,TRBJ2-3
CASSPTDYNEQFF,TGTGCCAGCTCACCCACAGATTACAATGAGCAGTTCTTC,.,TRBV18,.,TRBJ2-1
CASSEMVGGAGGELFF,TGTGCCAGCAGTGAAATGGTGGGGGGGGCCGGCGGGGAGCTGTTTTTT,.,TRBV2,.,TRBJ2-2
CASSELPAYEQYF,TGTGCCAGTAGTGAGCTCCCTGCCTACGAGCAGTACTTC,.,TRBV19,.,TRBJ2-7
CASSIGVDSNQPQHF,TGTGCCAGTAGTATCGGGGTGGACAGCAATCAGCCCCAGCATTTT,.,TRBV19,.,TRBJ1-5
CASRQGSDTGELFF,TGTGCCAGCCGACAGGGATCTGACACCGGGGAGCTGTTTTTT,.,TRBV9,TRBD1,TRBJ2-2
CASSRTGGNYGYTF,TGTGCCAGCAGCCGGACAGGGGGCAACTATGGCTACACCTTC,.,TRBV7-2,TRBD1,TRBJ1-2
CASSAPGTGYEQYF,TGTGCCAGCAGTGCTCCTGGGACAGGGTACGAGCAGTACTTC,.,TRBV28,TRBD1,TRBJ2-7
CASSPRDRGSTGELFF,TGTGCCAGCAGCCCCCGGGACAGGGGTTCCACCGGGGAGCTGTTTTTT,.,TRBV14,TRBD1,TRBJ2-2
CASSPLGGANTEAFF,TGCGCCAGCAGCCCCCTGGGTGGGGCGAACACTGAAGCTTTCTTT,once,TRBV5-1,.,TRBJ1-1
CASSFSIGGRAFF,TGTGCCAGCAGTTTTTCGATTGGGGGCCGCGCTTTCTTT,.,TRBV28,.,TRBJ1-1
CASSSPGTGREKLFF,TGTGCCAGCAGTTCCCCCGGGACAGGGCGGGAAAAACTGTTTTTT,.,TRBV6-1,TRBD1,TRBJ1-4
CSAPGNYGYTF,TGCAGTGCCCCGGGGAACTATGGCTACACCTTC,.,TRBV20-1,.,TRBJ1-2
CSARSYEQFF,TGCAGTGCTAGATCCTATGAGCAGTTCTTC,.,TRBV20-1,.,TRBJ2-1
CASSPDSLTDTQYF,TGTGCCAGCAGCCCCGATAGCCTGACAGATACGCAGTATTTT,.,TRBV11-3,.,TRBJ2-3
CASSHWDRASIYGYTF,TGTGCCAGCAGCCACTGGGACAGGGCTTCTATCTATGGCTACACCTTC,once,TRBV5-6,TRBD1,TRBJ1-2
CASSLAGGVTEKLFF,TGCGCCAGCAGCTTGGCCGGGGGGGTGACTGAAAAACTGTTTTTT,.,TRBV5-1,.,TRBJ1-4
CASSLSSSGGITDTQYF,TGTGCCAGCAGTTTAAGTTCTAGCGGGGGGATCACAGATACGCAGTATTTT,.,TRBV28,TRBD2,TRBJ2-3
CASNQGGTQYF,TGTGCCAGCAATCAGGGGGGTACGCAGTATTTT,.,TRBV25-1,.,TRBJ2-3
CASSQETGAYTDTQYF,TGTGCCAGCAGCCAAGAGACAGGGGCTTACACAGATACGCAGTATTTT,.,TRBV14,TRBD1,TRBJ2-3
CASSSGLGGRSADTQYF,TGTGCCAGCAGCTCAGGCCTTGGAGGACGGAGTGCAGATACGCAGTATTTT,once,TRBV7-3,.,TRBJ2-3
CASHLGGPDEKLFF,TGTGCCAGCCACCTCGGGGGGCCGGATGAAAAACTGTTTTTT,.,TRBV21-1,.,TRBJ1-4
CASSPRDSPVYGYTF,TGTGCCAGCAGCCCGAGGGACAGCCCAGTCTATGGCTACACCTTC,.,TRBV11-2,TRBD1,TRBJ1-2
CASRWGGGSSNYGYTF,TGTGCCAGCAGGTGGGGTGGAGGGTCGTCTAACTATGGCTACACCTTC,few,TRBV7-9,.,TRBJ1-2
CASSPRGQTYYEQYF,TGTGCCAGCAGTCCCCGGGGACAGACTTACTACGAGCAGTACTTC,.,TRBV28,TRBD1,TRBJ2-7
CASSGIKTGGEYGYTF,TGTGCCAGCAGCGGAATAAAGACAGGGGGCGAATATGGCTACACCTTC,.,TRBV9,TRBD1,TRBJ1-2
CARLAGGWQYF,TGTGCCAGACTAGCGGGGGGGTGGCAGTACTTC,.,TRBV9,TRBD2,TRBJ2-7
CASSLAEVAGRRWDVRNEKLFF,TGCGCCAGCAGCTTGGCGGAAGTTGCGGGACGCAGATGGGATGTGCGGAATGAAAAACTGTTTTTT,few,TRBV5-1,.,TRBJ1-4
CASSYSTGGRYEQYF,TGTGCCAGCAGTTACTCGACAGGGGGCCGGTACGAGCAGTACTTC,.,TRBV6-5,TRBD1,TRBJ2-7
CASSLLGAFTDTQYF,TGTGCCAGCAGCCTCCTGGGGGCGTTCACAGATACGCAGTATTTT,.,TRBV11-2,.,TRBJ2-3
CASSLAAGTGVGYEQYF,TGTGCCAGCAGCTTGGCCGCCGGGACAGGGGTGGGGTACGAGCAGTACTTC,.,TRBV5-5,TRBD1,TRBJ2-7
CASSLEGGVATEAFF,TGTGCCAGCAGCTTGGAGGGGGGGGTGGCCACTGAAGCTTTCTTT,.,TRBV7-3,.,TRBJ1-1
CASSAGLANREQYF,TGTGCCAGCAGCGCGGGACTAGCTAATCGCGAGCAGTACTTC,once,TRBV9,TRBD2,TRBJ2-7
CASSLLVSGGSTDTQYF,TGCGCCAGCAGCTTGTTAGTTAGCGGGGGGAGCACAGATACGCAGTATTTT,.,TRBV5-1,TRBD2,TRBJ2-3